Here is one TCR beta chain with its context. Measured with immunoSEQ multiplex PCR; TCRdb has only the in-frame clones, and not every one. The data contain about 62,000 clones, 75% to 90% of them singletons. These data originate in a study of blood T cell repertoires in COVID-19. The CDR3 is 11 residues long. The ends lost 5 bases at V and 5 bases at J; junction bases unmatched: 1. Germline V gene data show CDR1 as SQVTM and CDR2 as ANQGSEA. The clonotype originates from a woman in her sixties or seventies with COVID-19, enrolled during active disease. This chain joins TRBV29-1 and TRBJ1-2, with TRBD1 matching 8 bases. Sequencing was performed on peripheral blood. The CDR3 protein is CSVTGGYGYTF. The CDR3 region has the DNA TGCAGCGTTACAGGGGGGTATGGCTACACCTTC. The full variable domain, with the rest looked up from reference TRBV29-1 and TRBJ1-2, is SAVISQKPSRDICQRGTSLTIQCQVDSQVTMMFWYRQQPGQSLTLIATANQGSEATYESGFVIDKFPISRPNLTFSTLTVSNMSPEDSSIYLCSVTGGYGYTFGSGTRLTVV.